Listed below are T cell receptor beta chains from one sample, sequenced in a study of blood T cell repertoires in COVID-19. Clones were sequenced by immunoSEQ multiplex PCR, and TCRdb holds only the in-frame ones, with some missing. This table has about 150,000 clones, 65% to 90% appearing once. The sample consisted of peripheral blood. The receptor source for this set is a man between 70 and 80 years old with acute or convalescent COVID-19. Both conserved end residues are part of each CDR3. A D gene is named only where the DNA matches it firmly. Expanded clones are given a class, and other clones once, few, many or no size at all.

d_gene,v_gene,abundance,j_gene,CDR3nt,CDR3aa
-,TRBV2,-,TRBJ1-5,TGTGCCAGCAGTGAAAACCCCCAACTTCGGCCCCAGCATTTT,CASSENPQLRPQHF
-,TRBV19,-,TRBJ1-4,TGTGCCACCAACCCCGGCACGGGTGAAAAACTGTTTTTT,CATNPGTGEKLFF
TRBD1,TRBV27,-,TRBJ2-5,TGTGCCAGCAGTCCAATAATAGGACAGGGAAGAGAGACCCAGTACTTC,CASSPIIGQGRETQYF
-,TRBV27,-,TRBJ2-7,TGTGCCAGCAGTTTTCCTTACGAGCAGTACTTC,CASSFPYEQYF
TRBD2,TRBV7-2,-,TRBJ2-5,TGTGCCAGCAGCTCCGGGACTAGCCGCCAAGAGACCCAGTACTTC,CASSSGTSRQETQYF
TRBD2,TRBV7-7,-,TRBJ2-5,TGTGCTAGCAGCTCGGGACTAGCGGTTGGGGAGACCCAGTACTTC,CASSSGLAVGETQYF
TRBD2,TRBV4-1,-,TRBJ2-5,TGCGCCAGCAGCCAGCGCGGGGGGGCAGAGACCCAGTACTTC,CASSQRGGAETQYF
-,TRBV16,-,TRBJ2-6,TGTGCCAGCAGCCCCCCCGCGGGTTCCTCTGGGGCCAACGTCCTGACTTTC,CASSPPAGSSGANVLTF
TRBD2,TRBV7-2,-,TRBJ2-1,TGTGCCAGCAGCTTACCGGGAGGCTCCTACAATGAGCAGTTCTTC,CASSLPGGSYNEQFF
TRBD2,TRBV19,-,TRBJ2-1,TGTGCCAGTAGTATACTAGCGGGAGATGGTGAGCAGTTCTTC,CASSILAGDGEQFF
TRBD1,TRBV28,-,TRBJ1-4,TGTGCCAGCAGTCGACAGGGGGCTGGAACTAATGAAAAACTGTTTTTT,CASSRQGAGTNEKLFF
-,TRBV5-1,-,TRBJ2-7,TGCGCCAGCAGCTTGAACAGGGCGGTCGAGCAGTACTTC,CASSLNRAVEQYF
TRBD1,TRBV10-3,-,TRBJ2-5,TGTGCCATCAGTGGGACAGGGGGGGGGATCCAAGAGACCCAGTACTTC,CAISGTGGGIQETQYF
TRBD1,TRBV6-1,-,TRBJ1-2,TGTGCCAGCAGTGAGGGACAGGCCCTAGGCTATGGCTACACCTTC,CASSEGQALGYGYTF
TRBD1,TRBV24-1,-,TRBJ2-2,TGTGCCACCAGTGATTTGTCCAGGGGGATAAGCGGGGAGCTGTTTTTT,CATSDLSRGISGELFF
TRBD2,TRBV4-2,-,TRBJ2-3,TGTGCCAGCAGCCAAGAAAAGCTAGCGGGAGGCCCAGATACGCAGTATTTT,CASSQEKLAGGPDTQYF
TRBD1,TRBV3-1/TRBV3-2,-,TRBJ2-5,TGTGCCAGCAGCCAAGGAATTGTGGGACAGTCCTACTTC,CASSQGIVGQSYF
-,TRBV5-1,few,TRBJ1-2,TGCGCCAGCAGCTGGACTGGATCGGGTGGCTACACCTTC,CASSWTGSGGYTF
-,TRBV5-1,-,TRBJ2-2,TGCGCCAGCAGCTTGGAGGAGGGGGCAAGGACCGGGGAGCTGTTTTTT,CASSLEEGARTGELFF
-,TRBV19,-,TRBJ2-7,TGTGCCAGTAGTGCAACAGGAGTCCACGAGCAGTACTTC,CASSATGVHEQYF
TRBD1,TRBV5-5,-,TRBJ1-1,TGTGCCAGCAGCCCTGGGACAGCCATCCCCGGTGAAGCTTTCTTT,CASSPGTAIPGEAFF
TRBD2,TRBV5-1,-,TRBJ2-2,TGCGCCAGCAGCGGGACTAGCGGGAACACCGGGGAGCTGTTTTTT,CASSGTSGNTGELFF
-,TRBV6-5,-,TRBJ2-5,TGTGCCAGCAGTAGGACAGTCCAAGAGACCCAGTACTTC,CASSRTVQETQYF
-,TRBV11-3,-,TRBJ2-2,TGTGCCAGCAGCTTAGGCCCAGCGAACACCGGGGAGCTGTTTTTT,CASSLGPANTGELFF
-,TRBV6-5,once,TRBJ1-1,TGTGCCAGCAGTTACTGGGGACGGGACATGAACACTGAAGCTTTCTTT,CASSYWGRDMNTEAFF
-,TRBV6-5,-,TRBJ2-3,TGTGCCAGCGGTCCGGAGAGAACAGATACGCAGTATTTT,CASGPERTDTQYF
TRBD2,TRBV29-1,-,TRBJ2-3,TGCAGCGCTAGGACTAGCGGGAGGACAGATACGCAGTATTTT,CSARTSGRTDTQYF
-,TRBV15,-,TRBJ1-5,TGTGCCACCAGCAGGGAAGGGGGGGGGAATCAGCCCCAGCATTTT,CATSREGGGNQPQHF
-,TRBV19,-,TRBJ1-1,TGTGCCAGTAGTACAGGGAGGGAGACTGAAGCTTTCTTT,CASSTGRETEAFF